The 27 T cell receptor beta chains reported below all come from one sample, sequenced in a study of T-cell reconstitution after alpha-beta-depleted transplantation in children. A TCRbeta library incorporating unique molecular identifiers was prepared. TCRdb analysed the PCR reads with MiXCR anew, one entry per CDR3 protein. The data hold fewer than 550,000 distinct CDR3 sequences, with more than 9.5% observed a single time. Sequencing was performed on PBMCs, mostly from graft donor cells, taken 180 days after TCRalphabeta/CD19-depleted stem cell transplant. All receptors come from a female patient aged 2 to 10 who had a stem cell transplant for aplastic anemia, so the T cells may come from the graft donor.

This clonotype was seen repeatedly, ten times or more. The chain recombines TRBV27 with TRBJ2-5, with 8 positions matching TRBD1. Germline lookup yields CDR1 MNHEY and CDR2 SMNVEV (reference sequence). V shed 5 bases and J 2 bases; nucleotides not matched to a gene: 13. The CDR3 sequence is 17 residues long. CDR3 loop: CASSTPVRGLGQETQYF. CDR3 coding DNA: TGTGCCAGCAGTACCCCTGTCAGGGGGCTGGGGCAAGAGACCCAGTACTTC.

This clonotype was recorded a few times. The chain combines TRBV28 with TRBJ2-1; D possibly uses TRBD1 or TRBD2 (5 bases each). Trimming took off 3 bases at V and 0 bases at J, with 12 bases between the two ends. The CDR3 is made up of 16 amino acids. Germline V lookup: CDR1 MDHEN, CDR2 SYDVKM. The CDR3 DNA reads TGTGCCAGCAGTTTCCGGGACCGTAGCTCCTACAATGAGCAGTTCTTC. It encodes CASSFRDRSSYNEQFF.

This clonotype has a count of ten or more. The chain links TRBV5-1 to TRBJ1-1; D unclear. CDR3 length: 11 amino acids. Trimming took off 1 base at V and 9 bases at J, with 7 bases between the two ends. Germline CDR1 is SGHRS and CDR2 is YFSETQ. The CDR3 region has the DNA TGCGCCAGCAGCTTGAAAGGGCAAGCTTTCTTT. Encoded protein: CASSLKGQAFF.

The gene calls are TRBV12-3 or TRBV12-4 and TRBJ1-1, with D unclear. Trimming stripped 7 bases from V and 1 base from J, with 10 bases between. The CDR3 consists of 13 residues. The CDR3 DNA follows: TGTGCCAGCACCAATCCGGGGAACACTGAAGCTTTCTTT. It yields the protein CASTNPGNTEAFF.

This clonotype was detected a few times. V is TRBV11-3 and J is TRBJ2-1; D remains ambiguous. The CDR3 has 12 residues. CDR1 is SGHNT, CDR2 YENEEA, per germline. Trimming left V 2 bases short and J 8 bases short, with 7 bases between. The CDR3 here is CASSLNSHEQFF. The CDR3 coding sequence is TGTGCCAGCAGCTTAAATTCCCATGAGCAGTTCTTC. The full variable domain, rest sourced from reference TRBV11-3 and TRBJ2-1, is EAGVVQSPRYKIIEKKQPVAFWCNPISGHNTLYWYLQNLGQGPELLIRYENEEAVDDSQLPKDRFSAERLKGVDSTLKIQPAELGDSAVYLCASSLNSHEQFFGPGTRLTVL.

In its sample, this clonotype was seen a few times. The V call is TRBV7-2, the J call TRBJ2-5; D possibly corresponds to TRBD1 (5 bases). Deletions cut 4 bases from V and 3 bases from J, with 12 bases between. Germline V CDR1 and CDR2: SGHTA, FQGNSA. The CDR3 runs 14 residues. CDR3 in amino acids: CASSWGGAEETQYF. CDR3 bases: TGTGCCAGCAGCTGGGGCGGTGCGGAAGAGACCCAGTACTTC.

This clonotype has ten or more counts. The chain combines TRBV20-1 with TRBJ2-7, with 8 bases matching TRBD1. The CDR3 consists of 15 residues. The ends lost 3 bases at V and 1 base at J; junction bases unmatched: 8. Germline-derived CDR1 and CDR2 are DFQATT and SNEGSKA (reference sequence). CDR3 bases: TGCAGTGCTAGCGCGGCGGGACAGGAATCCTACGAGCAGTACTTC. Protein: CSASAAGQESYEQYF.

This clonotype was seen many times. V usage is TRBV10-3 and J usage is TRBJ2-1; 9 bases map to TRBD2. V shed 2 bases, J shed 5 bases, and the junction held 4 bases outside the gene matches. The CDR3 has 15 amino acids. Germline V gene lookup returns CDR1 ENHRY and CDR2 SYGVKD. As DNA, the CDR3 is TGTGCCATCAGTGAGGCTAGCGGGATCCACAATGAGCAGTTCTTC. This gives the protein CAISEASGIHNEQFF.

This clonotype was picked up many times. The chain uses TRBV28 and TRBJ2-7; D gene ambiguous. The germline V gene has CDR1 MDHEN and CDR2 SYDVKM. The CDR3 is made up of 9 amino acids. The DNA for the CDR3 is TGTGTCGGCAGTTACGAGCAGTACTTC. It is translated as CVGSYEQYF.

This clonotype was seen only a few times. The V and J genes are TRBV5-1 and TRBJ1-2, with TRBD1 identical over 8 bases. V shed 7 bases and J 2 bases; nucleotides not matched to a gene: 1. The germline CDR1 and CDR2 sequences are SGHRS and YFSETQ. This CDR3 spans 12 amino acids. CDR3: CASGDRNYGYTF. The CDR3 DNA sequence: TGCGCCAGCGGGGACAGGAACTATGGCTACACCTTC.

The chain employs TRBV12-3 or TRBV12-4 and TRBJ2-5, with D possibly TRBD1 on 5 matching bases. This CDR3 is 15 amino acids long. V was pared by 7 bases and J by 3 bases, with 18 bases between. In nucleotides, the CDR3 is TGTGCCAGCACCCCAGTTGGGGCAGGAGAAGAGACCCAGTACTTC. Amino acids: CASTPVGAGEETQYF.

In this sample, this clonotype turned up a few times. V usage is TRBV20-1 and J usage is TRBJ2-7; TRBD2 is a possible D gene (5 bases). Germline V gene lookup returns CDR1 DFQATT and CDR2 SNEGSKA (reference sequence). The CDR3 consists of 14 residues. V lost 4 bases to trimming and J lost 2 bases, with 15 bases between them. This CDR3 reads CSAIGLGRPYEQYF. CDR3 nucleotides: TGCAGTGCTATAGGACTCGGAAGACCCTACGAGCAGTACTTC.

This clonotype was detected a few times. The chain couples TRBV28 to TRBJ2-1; 12 nucleotides match TRBD2. V gave up 1 base and J gave up 6 bases; unmatched junction bases: 7. The CDR3 runs to 17 residues. Germline-derived CDR1 and CDR2 are MDHEN and SYDVKM. In DNA form, the CDR3 reads TGTGCCAGCAGTTTATTCCAGACTAGCGGGAGAGGCAATGAGCAGTTCTTC. Translating it yields CASSLFQTSGRGNEQFF.

The genes are TRBV2 and TRBJ2-2, with TRBD1 identical over 7 bases. After removal of 2 bases from V and 1 base from J, the junction contained 4 bases not matched to a gene. The CDR3 has 16 amino acids. Per germline, CDR1 SNHLY and CDR2 FYNNEI. CDR3 coding DNA: TGTGCCAGCAGTGAACGAGGGGGCCGGAACACCGGGGAGCTGTTTTTT. It is translated as CASSERGGRNTGELFF. The whole variable domain, filled in from reference TRBV2 and TRBJ2-2, reads EPEVTQTPSHQVTQMGQEVILRCVPISNHLYFYWYRQILGQKVEFLVSFYNNEISEKSEIFDDQFSVERPDGSNFTLKIRSTKLEDSAMYFCASSERGGRNTGELFFGEGSRLTVL.

V is TRBV7-6 and J is TRBJ2-1, with a weak D call TRBD2 (6 bases). The V end lost 5 bases, the J end lost 8 bases, and 13 bases lay between the germline ends. CDR1 SGHVS and CDR2 FNYEAQ come from the germline V gene. The CDR3 contains 13 residues. The CDR3 here is CASSGWEAHEQFF. CDR3 DNA sequence: TGTGCCAGCAGCGGCTGGGAGGCCCATGAGCAGTTCTTC.

A remark on this clonotype: The junction departs from germline at one end; a sequencing error may be responsible. The rearrangement links TRBV9 to TRBJ2-7, with 10 bases matching TRBD1. There are 15 residues in the CDR3. CDR1 and CDR2 (germline): SGDLS, YYNGEE. CDR3 amino acids: CASSGRDRGFYQQYF. The CDR3 DNA is TGTGCCAGCAGCGGCCGGGACAGGGGATTCTACCAGCAGTACTTC. Complete variable domain (other parts from reference TRBV9 and TRBJ2-7): DSGVTQTPKHLITATGQRVTLRCSPRSGDLSVYWYQQSLDQGLQFLIQYYNGEERAKGNILERFSAQQFPDLHSELNLSSLELGDSALYFCASSGRDRGFYQQYFGPGTRLTVT.

This clonotype was counted at least ten times. This chain uses TRBV20-1 with TRBJ2-7; D not certain. Trimming stripped 3 bases from V and 2 bases from J, with 17 bases between. Looked up from germline, CDR1 is DFQATT and CDR2 is SNEGSKA (reference sequence). This CDR3 is built from 15 residues. The CDR3 reads CSASRPVSPTYEQYF. The CDR3 DNA is TGCAGTGCTAGTCGGCCGGTTAGCCCTACCTACGAGCAGTACTTC.

In this sample, this clonotype turned up a few times. V gene TRBV27 combines with J gene TRBJ1-4; D is unclear. V was trimmed by 2 bases and J by 3 bases, leaving 7 bases between them. The length of the CDR3 is 14 residues. Germline V gene data show CDR1 as MNHEY and CDR2 as SMNVEV (reference sequence). CDR3 sequence reads: CASSLNRPNEKLFF. CDR3 coding DNA: TGTGCCAGCAGTTTAAACAGACCTAATGAAAAACTGTTTTTT.

In its sample, this clonotype was seen a few times. V gene TRBV5-1 combines with J gene TRBJ2-7, with D unresolved. Per germline, CDR1 SGHRS and CDR2 YFSETQ. Trimming took off 2 bases at V and 3 bases at J, with 9 bases between the two ends. The CDR3 has 13 residues. Here the CDR3 reads CASSFGFNYEQYV. The CDR3 nucleotides read TGCGCCAGCAGCTTCGGGTTCAACTACGAGCAGTACGTC.

The chain carries TRBV5-1 and TRBJ2-1, with D perhaps TRBD1 (6 bases). Germline-derived CDR1 and CDR2 are SGHRS and YFSETQ. The CDR3 sequence is 15 residues long. The V gene lost 0 bases and the J gene lost 6 bases, with 13 bases spanning the gap. The CDR3 bases are TGCGCCAGCAGCTTGGACTGGGGGCGCGGCAATGAGCAGTTCTTC. Amino acids: CASSLDWGRGNEQFF. The full variable domain, its missing parts supplied by reference TRBV5-1 and TRBJ2-1, is KAGVTQTPRYLIKTRGQQVTLSCSPISGHRSVSWYQQTPGQGLQFLFEYFSETQRNKGNFPGRFSGRQFSNSRSEMNVSTLELGDSALYLCASSLDWGRGNEQFFGPGTRLTVL.

The V and J genes are TRBV29-1 and TRBJ2-1; D tentatively reads TRBD1 or TRBD2 (5 bases each). The germline V and J ends were trimmed by 8 bases and 6 bases, with 23 bases remaining between them. CDR3 size: 15 residues. Germline V lookup: CDR1 SQVTM, CDR2 ANQGSEA. The CDR3: CSPQRVAGYGNEQFF. The CDR3 nucleotides read TGCAGCCCCCAGAGGGTGGCAGGGTATGGCAATGAGCAGTTCTTC.

This clonotype was observed a few times. The gene calls are TRBV4-2 and TRBJ1-4, with no clear D. V lost 4 bases to trimming and J lost 7 bases, with 7 bases between them. Per the germline V gene, CDR1 is LGHNA and CDR2 is YNFKEQ. The CDR3 spans 12 residues. In DNA form, the CDR3 reads TGTGCCAGCAGCCCAAATGGTGAAAAACTGTTTTTT. Protein sequence: CASSPNGEKLFF.

This clonotype was seen only a few times. The chain is built from TRBV4-1 and TRBJ1-4, with a weak D call TRBD1 (5 bases). The CDR3 covers 16 residues. Germline loops: CDR1 MGHRA, CDR2 YSYEKL. V lost 0 bases and J lost 0, with 8 bases in between. The CDR3 loop reads CASSQDRQTTNEKLFF. CDR3 DNA sequence: TGCGCCAGCAGCCAAGACCGACAGACAACTAATGAAAAACTGTTTTTT.

The chain links TRBV6-5 to TRBJ1-3; D not certain. This CDR3 region has 15 residues. Trimming stripped 2 bases from V and 0 bases from J, with 8 bases between. The germline V gene encodes CDR1 MNHEY and CDR2 SVGAGI. The CDR3 region is CASSYAALSGNTIYF. DNA of the CDR3: TGTGCCAGCAGTTACGCGGCACTCTCTGGAAACACCATATATTTT.

This clonotype was found many times. The chain has TRBV29-1 and TRBJ2-3; 7 bases map to TRBD2. The J segment lost 6 bases and the V segment lost 6 bases, leaving 6 bases of the junction unmatched. The CDR3 has 12 amino acids. Germline V gene lookup returns CDR1 SQVTM and CDR2 ANQGSEA. In DNA, the CDR3 is TGCAGCGTAATCCAGGGAGGGGATACGCAGTATTTT. Its translation is CSVIQGGDTQYF.

V is TRBV20-1 and J is TRBJ2-3; 10 nucleotides line up with TRBD2. After removal of 4 bases from V and 4 bases from J, the junction contained 8 bases not matched to a gene. Germline CDR1 DFQATT, CDR2 SNEGSKA (reference sequence). This CDR3 is 15 amino acids long. The CDR3 DNA reads as TGCAGTGCTAAGGCTAGCGGGAGAAAAGCAGATACGCAGTATTTT. It codes for CSAKASGRKADTQYF.

The CDR3 sequence: CASSRGDRQKNIQYF. In DNA, the CDR3 is TGTGCCAGCAGCCGAGGTGACAGGCAAAAAAACATTCAGTACTTC. The chain is built from TRBV7-2 and TRBJ2-4; a possible D gene is TRBD1 (6 bases). CDR1 and CDR2 (germline): SGHTA, FQGNSA. V was clipped by 5 bases and J by 4 bases, with 15 bases between them. The CDR3 is made up of 15 amino acids.